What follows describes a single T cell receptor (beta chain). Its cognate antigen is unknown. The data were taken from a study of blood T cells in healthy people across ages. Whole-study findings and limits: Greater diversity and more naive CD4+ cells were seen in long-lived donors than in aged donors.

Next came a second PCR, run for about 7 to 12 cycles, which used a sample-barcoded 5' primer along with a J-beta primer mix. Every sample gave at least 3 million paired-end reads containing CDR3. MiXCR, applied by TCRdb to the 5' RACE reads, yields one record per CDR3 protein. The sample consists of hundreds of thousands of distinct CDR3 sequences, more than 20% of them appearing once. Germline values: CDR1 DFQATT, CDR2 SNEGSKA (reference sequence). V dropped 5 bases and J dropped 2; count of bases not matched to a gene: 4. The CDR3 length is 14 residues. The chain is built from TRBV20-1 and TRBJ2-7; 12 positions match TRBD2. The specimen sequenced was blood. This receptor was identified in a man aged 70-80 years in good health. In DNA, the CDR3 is TGCAGTGCTGGAGGACTAGCGGGACCCTACGAGCAGTACTTC. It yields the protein CSAGGLAGPYEQYF.